Below are 12 T cell receptor beta chains sequenced from a single sample in a study of blood T cell repertoires in COVID-19 (dated by TCRdb to the early 2020s). Library prep was done by the immunoSEQ multiplex PCR assay. The immuneACCESS repertoire file appears here via TCRdb, limited to in-frame rearrangements. These files lack a portion of the clones; in checked studies, under half of the deficit traces to unresolved V genes, and the cause of the others is not known. Present in this sample are about 260,000 clones, over 70% of which were seen just once. Roughly a tenth of the sample is in the top ten clones. Sequenced: peripheral blood. The source is a woman between 65 and 79 years old with COVID-19, enrolled during active disease.

The rearrangement links TRBV7-9 to TRBJ2-5, with 8 positions matching TRBD1. The trim removed 2 bases at V and 3 bases at J, leaving 8 bases unmatched. In germline, CDR1 is SEHNR, CDR2 FQNEAQ (reference sequence). There are 16 residues in the CDR3. The chain's CDR3 is CASSLIPGQGEETQYF. The CDR3 coding sequence is TGTGCCAGCAGCTTAATCCCTGGACAGGGCGAAGAGACCCAGTACTTC.

The V and J genes are TRBV7-3 and TRBJ2-1, with 12 bases that match TRBD2. Trimming cost V 3 bases and J 1 base; bases outside gene matches: 10. This CDR3 spans 19 amino acids. Germline V gives CDR1 SGHTA, CDR2 FQGTGA. DNA for the CDR3: TGTGCCAGCAGCTTGACTTCCCTAGCGGGAGGGCCATCCTACAATGAGCAGTTCTTC. Protein sequence: CASSLTSLAGGPSYNEQFF.

V is TRBV25-1 and J is TRBJ2-1; 11 bases agree with TRBD1. The J segment lost 7 bases and the V segment lost 4 bases, leaving 6 bases of the junction unmatched. Germline CDR1 is MGHDK and CDR2 is SYGVNS. The CDR3 covers 15 residues. The DNA of the CDR3 is TGTGCCAGCAGTGTCCCAGGACAGGGGGCGAATGAGCAGTTCTTC. Protein product: CASSVPGQGANEQFF. The full variable domain, with the rest looked up from reference TRBV25-1 and TRBJ2-1, is EADIYQTPRYLVIGTGKKITLECSQTMGHDKMYWYQQDPGMELHLIHYSYGVNSTEKGDLSSESTVSRIRTEHFPLTLESARPSHTSQYLCASSVPGQGANEQFFGPGTRLTVL.

This clone was observed a handful of times. The CDR3 protein is CASSLQAGATYEQYF. In DNA form, the CDR3 reads TGTGCCAGCAGCTTACAGGCGGGAGCAACCTACGAGCAGTACTTC. The rearrangement uses TRBV6-2 or TRBV6-3 and TRBJ2-7, with 7 bases fitting TRBD2. The junction had 10 bases not matched to a gene; V was cut back by 6 bases and J by 2 bases. The CDR3 loop spans 15 amino acids. Germline loops: CDR1 MNHEY, CDR2 SVGEGT.

This clone was seen a few times. J is TRBJ2-7 and V is TRBV21-1; the D segment call TRBD2 is taken from the table without a DNA check. TRBV21-1 is listed as a pseudogene. The CDR3 runs to 13 residues. This CDR3 reads CASSLAASYEQYF. The CDR3 nucleotides are TGTGCCAGCAGCTTAGCGGCCTCCTACGAGCAGTACTTC.

The chain joins TRBV28 to TRBJ1-1; 8 nucleotides align to TRBD1. V trimming: 3 bases; J trimming: 4 bases; junction bases outside the gene matches: 7. This CDR3 is built from 15 residues. Germline lookup yields CDR1 MDHEN and CDR2 SYDVKM. The CDR3 here is CASSFGDRPSTEAFF. The CDR3 DNA reads TGTGCCAGCAGTTTTGGGGACAGGCCTTCCACTGAAGCTTTCTTT.

The gene calls are TRBV28 and TRBJ2-3; 12 bases align to TRBD2. Germline V CDR1 and CDR2: MDHEN, SYDVKM. Germline trimming cut 8 bases from V and 6 bases from J; bases unmatched to any gene: 12. The CDR3 has 16 amino acids. The CDR3 region has the DNA TGTGCCAGCTTCGCTTTACTAGCGGGAGGCGGGGATACGCAGTATTTT. Translated, it gives CASFALLAGGGDTQYF.

This clone appeared once. The chain couples TRBV24-1 to TRBJ2-2; maybe TRBD2 (7 bases). Per the germline V gene, CDR1 is KGHDR and CDR2 is SFDVKD. The V gene lost 3 bases and the J gene lost 5 bases, with 15 bases spanning the gap. This CDR3 is 16 amino acids long. For the CDR3, the DNA is TGTGCCACCAGTGATATGGCGGGGGCCGCGACCGGGGAGCTGTTTTTT. Its translation is CATSDMAGAATGELFF.

The CDR3 sequence: CAISGSLAGGYGEQFF. In DNA, the CDR3 is TGTGCCATCAGTGGGTCACTAGCGGGAGGGTACGGTGAGCAGTTCTTC. The V gene is TRBV10-3, the J gene TRBJ2-1; 13 nucleotides match TRBD2. Germline CDR1 ENHRY, CDR2 SYGVKD. This CDR3 is built from 16 residues. The J segment lost 9 bases and the V segment lost 4 bases, leaving 9 bases of the junction unmatched.

The chain uses TRBV12-3 or TRBV12-4 and TRBJ1-3, with TRBD1 identical over 8 bases. The CDR3 loop spans 13 amino acids. V shed 6 bases and J 2 bases; nucleotides not matched to a gene: 0. CDR3 DNA sequence: TGTGCCAGCAGCAGGGGGCCTGGAAACACCATATATTTT. Protein: CASSRGPGNTIYF.

The chain is built from TRBV24-1 and TRBJ1-2; TRBD1 agrees at 11 bases. Germline lookup yields CDR1 KGHDR and CDR2 SFDVKD. V shed 7 bases and J 8 bases; nucleotides not matched to a gene: 5. This CDR3 has 13 amino acids. DNA for the CDR3: TGTGCCACCAGCGGACAGGGGGCAGGCGGCTACACCTTC. It encodes CATSGQGAGGYTF.

The chain couples TRBV28 to TRBJ1-5; TRBD1 matches at 8 bases. Germline V gene lookup returns CDR1 MDHEN and CDR2 SYDVKM. Trimming took 7 bases from V and 0 from J; bases not matched to a gene: 11. The CDR3 is made up of 17 amino acids. As DNA, the CDR3 is TGTGCCAGCACCCTTTCGGGACAGGAATATAGCAATCAGCCCCAGCATTTT. It translates to CASTLSGQEYSNQPQHF.